This T cell receptor beta chain is drawn from a study of cytomegalovirus exposure and HLA in healthy donors. General study results and limits: A classifier reportedly called cytomegalovirus status with high sensitivity and specificity.

13 Jbeta primers and 60 Vbeta primers were used for the PCR. The protocol was immunoSEQ multiplex PCR, while the TCRdb copy is restricted to in-frame clones and leaves out a portion. The data contain about 110,000 clones, about two thirds of them seen just once; the ten biggest clones take up 0.65% to 0.85%. To note about this clone: What it binds is not known.

V shed 3 bases and J shed 5 bases, with 3 bases lying between them. CDR3 length: 12 residues. The V gene's germline CDR1 is SGHRS and CDR2 YFSETQ. This sequence originates from a boy aged 5 to 17 in good health and CMV-seronegative. This sequence joins TRBV5-1 and TRBJ1-6; D uncertain. Source material: PBMCs. The CDR3 protein is CASSSNNSPLHF. The CDR3 DNA reads TGCGCCAGCAGCTCTAATAATTCACCCCTCCACTTT.